This passage covers 32 T cell receptor beta chains from one sample sequenced in a study of control samples from healthy donors and cancer patients. Clones were sequenced by immunoSEQ multiplex PCR, and TCRdb holds only the in-frame ones, with some missing. Of about 40,000 clones listed, approximately 90% are singletons. Specimen: blood. The receptors were gathered from a woman aged 50 to 65 in good health.

V gene TRBV11-3 combines with J gene TRBJ2-1; unclear D gene. Trimming removed 8 bases from V and 6 bases from J, with 17 bases in between. Germline CDR1 is SGHNT and CDR2 is YENEEA. CDR3 length: 14 amino acids. The CDR3 spells CASAKGQNPNEQFF. CDR3 DNA sequence: TGTGCCAGCGCCAAGGGCCAGAACCCCAATGAGCAGTTCTTC.

The gene calls are TRBV5-4 and TRBJ1-1, with D hard to call. The germline gives CDR1 SGHNT, CDR2 YYREEE (reference sequence). This CDR3 has 16 amino acids. V was pared by 0 bases and J by 0 bases, with 12 bases between. Here the CDR3 DNA reads TGTGCCAGCAGCTTGGGTGGTAACAGCCTGAACACTGAAGCTTTCTTT. Encoded protein: CASSLGGNSLNTEAFF.

V is TRBV28 and J is TRBJ2-2; TRBD1 is a possible D gene (6 bases). Germline CDR1 reads MDHEN; CDR2 reads SYDVKM. CDR3 size: 19 residues. The V end lost 2 bases, the J end lost 2 bases, and 21 bases lay between the germline ends. The CDR3 nucleotides read TGTGCCAGCAGTTTACCCCAAGGGGGTGGGGGTTTTAACACCGGGGAGCTGTTTTTT. It encodes CASSLPQGGGGFNTGELFF.

The rearrangement uses TRBV19 and TRBJ1-2; a possible D gene is TRBD1 (5 bases). Trimming took off 6 bases at V and 8 bases at J, with 16 bases between the two ends. The germline gives CDR1 LNHDA, CDR2 SQIVND (reference sequence). This CDR3 contains 13 residues. The CDR3, as DNA: TGTGCCAGTAGAACCGGGACGGCCCCAGGCTACACCTTC. It specifies CASRTGTAPGYTF.

The V gene is TRBV6-5, the J gene TRBJ2-7, with D perhaps TRBD1 (5 bases). This CDR3 is 14 amino acids long. From germline, CDR1 is MNHEY and CDR2 SVGAGI. V gave up 5 bases and J gave up 6 bases, with 17 bases separating them. For the CDR3, the DNA is TGTGCCAGCAGTACAAGGGGCGTAAAGGGCGAGCAGTACTTC. This encodes CASSTRGVKGEQYF.

The chain uses TRBV18 and TRBJ1-4; a weak D match, TRBD1 (5 bases). V lost 4 bases to trimming and J lost 4 bases, with 16 bases between them. This CDR3 is 16 amino acids long. Germline V gives CDR1 KGHSH, CDR2 LQKENI. The CDR3: CASSQRLTEFNEKLFF. DNA for the CDR3: TGTGCCAGCTCACAGAGACTGACAGAATTTAATGAAAAACTGTTTTTT.

The chain employs TRBV4-2 and TRBJ2-7; D is unresolved. Germline V gene data show CDR1 as LGHNA and CDR2 as YNFKEQ. The ends were cut back, 0 bases at V and 3 bases at J, with 12 bases in the middle. CDR3 length equals 15 residues. The CDR3 reads CASSQERAADYEQYF. The CDR3 DNA sequence: TGTGCCAGCAGCCAAGAAAGGGCAGCCGACTACGAGCAGTACTTC.

The J gene is TRBJ1-1, the V gene TRBV10-2, with 7 bases aligning to TRBD1. V was pared by 6 bases and J by 3 bases, with 7 bases of the junction left unmatched. The CDR3 has 14 residues. Germline CDR1 is WSHSY and CDR2 is SAAADI. In DNA form, the CDR3 reads TGCGCCAGCAGGAGACAGGGTAAGGACACTGAAGCTTTCTTT. As protein: CASRRQGKDTEAFF.

The V gene is TRBV19, the J gene TRBJ2-2, with 8 positions matching TRBD2. Trimming cost V 3 bases and J 6 bases; bases outside gene matches: 9. The length of the CDR3 is 16 residues. Germline loops: CDR1 LNHDA, CDR2 SQIVND (reference sequence). Here the CDR3 DNA reads TGTGCCAGTAGTATCGTTCTAGCGGGTGGCGCCGGGGAGCTGTTTTTT. The encoded protein is CASSIVLAGGAGELFF.

This sequence joins TRBV14 and TRBJ1-1, with 7 bases identical to TRBD1. CDR1 and CDR2 (germline): SGHDN, FVKESK. The V segment lost 10 bases and the J segment 0 bases; nucleotides outside the gene matches: 5. CDR3 length: 13 amino acids. The CDR3 nucleotides are TGTGCCACCCGACAGGGTTTGAACACTGAAGCTTTCTTT. This translates into CATRQGLNTEAFF.

The chain joins TRBV7-2 to TRBJ1-1, with D unclear. The CDR3 is made up of 16 amino acids. V was cut by 5 bases and J by 1 base, with 17 bases left in between. The germline V gene encodes CDR1 SGHTA and CDR2 FQGNSA. CDR3 DNA: TGTGCCAGCAGCCCGGAAACTACGAGGCCGAACACTGAAGCTTTCTTT. This gives the protein CASSPETTRPNTEAFF.

This chain links TRBV5-5 with TRBJ1-3; D gene unclear. V gave up 0 bases and J gave up 0 bases, with 13 bases separating them. The CDR3 sequence is 17 residues long. Per the germline V gene, CDR1 is SGHKS and CDR2 is YYEKEE (reference sequence). CDR3 protein: CASSLAPQTNSGNTIYF. The CDR3 DNA sequence: TGTGCCAGCAGCTTGGCCCCGCAAACTAACTCTGGAAACACCATATATTTT.

A single count supports this clone. In DNA form, the CDR3 reads TGTGCCAGCAGCCCCCACGGGAGCTCCTACAATGAGCAGTTCTTC. This codes for CASSPHGSSYNEQFF. V and J are TRBV27 and TRBJ2-1, with D possibly matching TRBD2 (6 bases). Trimming stripped 6 bases from V and 0 bases from J, with 12 bases between. Germline-derived CDR1 and CDR2 are MNHEY and SMNVEV (reference sequence). The CDR3 loop spans 15 amino acids.

This clone was observed a single time. This chain joins TRBV13 and TRBJ1-1, with D hard to call. The CDR3 loop spans 13 amino acids. V lost 5 bases and J 1 base, leaving 8 bases between the germline ends. Per germline, CDR1 PRHDT and CDR2 FYEKMQ (reference sequence). This CDR3 reads CASSPNRNTEAFF. The CDR3 DNA reads as TGTGCCAGCAGCCCTAATAGGAACACTGAAGCTTTCTTT.

In this sample, this clone turned up once. The chain carries TRBV6-5 and TRBJ1-1; 8 bases line up with TRBD1. The V gene end was trimmed by 8 bases and the J gene end by 2 bases; junction bases not matched to a gene: 10. The germline CDR1 and CDR2 sequences are MNHEY and SVGAGI. This CDR3 comprises 15 residues. The CDR3 DNA follows: TGTGCCAGCCATCGGACAGGGCTGCTTAACACTGAAGCTTTCTTT. This sequence encodes CASHRTGLLNTEAFF.

In its sample, this clone was seen a few times. The chain recombines TRBV12-3 or TRBV12-4 with TRBJ2-7, with TRBD2 matching over 7 bases. The CDR3 extends over 13 amino acids. Unmatched junction bases numbered 3, after V lost 6 bases and J lost 1 base. Here the CDR3 reads CASRGGSSYEQYF. CDR3 in DNA: TGTGCCAGCAGGGGAGGGAGTTCCTACGAGCAGTACTTC.

The chain uses TRBV7-2 and TRBJ1-5, with a weak D call TRBD1 (5 bases). This CDR3 region has 16 residues. CDR1 and CDR2 (germline): SGHTA, FQGNSA. V was shortened by 4 bases and J by 0 bases, with 13 bases between the two germline ends. CDR3 protein: CASSSRQKDSNQPQHF. The CDR3 DNA reads TGTGCCAGCAGCTCCCGACAGAAAGATAGCAATCAGCCCCAGCATTTT.

The V call is TRBV2, the J call TRBJ2-5; TRBD1 agrees at 7 bases. CDR3 size: 14 residues. In germline, CDR1 is SNHLY, CDR2 FYNNEI. V lost 7 bases, J lost 4 bases, and 9 bases stayed unmatched. In DNA form, the CDR3 reads TGTGCCAGCAAGGAGACCCACAGGGGAGAGACCCAGTACTTC. This translates into CASKETHRGETQYF. Supplemented by reference TRBV2 and TRBJ2-5, the full variable domain reads EPEVTQTPSHQVTQMGQEVILRCVPISNHLYFYWYRQILGQKVEFLVSFYNNEISEKSEIFDDQFSVERPDGSNFTLKIRSTKLEDSAMYFCASKETHRGETQYFGPGTRLLVL.

This clone was detected only a few times. The V call is TRBV11-2, the J call TRBJ2-7; tentatively, D is TRBD2 (5 bases). Per germline, CDR1 SGHAT and CDR2 FQNNGV. Trimming pared 1 base from V and 3 bases from J, leaving 10 bases between. The CDR3 is 14 amino acids. This chain's CDR3 is CASSLGRGGYEQYF. CDR3 coding DNA: TGTGCCAGCAGCTTAGGGCGAGGAGGCTACGAGCAGTACTTC. The full variable domain, its missing parts supplied by reference TRBV11-2 and TRBJ2-7, is EAGVAQSPRYKIIEKRQSVAFWCNPISGHATLYWYQQILGQGPKLLIQFQNNGVVDDSQLPKDRFSAERLKGVDSTLKIQPAKLEDSAVYLCASSLGRGGYEQYFGPGTRLTVT.

The gene calls are TRBV27 and TRBJ1-4, with D hard to call. CDR1 is MNHEY, CDR2 SMNVEV, per germline (reference sequence). The V end was cut by 8 bases, the J end by 4 bases, with 14 bases between. The CDR3 has 14 residues. In nucleotides, the CDR3 is TGTGCCAGCGGCCCAAGGGCGATTAATGAAAAACTGTTTTTT. Amino acid sequence: CASGPRAINEKLFF.

The chain has TRBV29-1 and TRBJ1-3; D is perhaps TRBD1 (6 bases). Per the germline V gene, CDR1 is SQVTM and CDR2 is ANQGSEA. V gave up 6 bases and J gave up 0 bases, with 12 bases separating them. This CDR3 spans 14 amino acids. The CDR3 nucleotides read TGCAGCGTACTTACAGGGAACTCTGGAAACACCATATATTTT. It specifies CSVLTGNSGNTIYF.

V and J are TRBV4-3 and TRBJ1-2, with a weak D call TRBD1 (6 bases). The CDR3 loop spans 16 amino acids. The germline V gene encodes CDR1 LGHNA and CDR2 YSLEER. V was pared by 0 bases and J by 8 bases, with 19 bases between. The CDR3 here is CASSQDWGRLPYGYTF. DNA of the CDR3: TGCGCCAGCAGCCAAGACTGGGGGCGACTACCCTACGGCTACACCTTC.

This clone was observed once. The chain employs TRBV10-1 and TRBJ2-1; 8 bases line up with TRBD2. The CDR3 runs 14 residues. Germline loops: CDR1 WNHNN, CDR2 SYGVQD (reference sequence). V lost 9 bases and J lost 5; bases outside the gene matches: 9. The CDR3 nucleotides read TGCGCCAGTTTCAAGCGGGGGCACAACAATGAGCAGTTCTTC. Its protein is CASFKRGHNNEQFF.

Here the CDR3 reads CASSLARRAPEAFF. As DNA, the CDR3 is TGTGCCAGCAGCTTAGCTCGGAGGGCCCCTGAAGCTTTCTTT. This rearrangement joins TRBV7-2 to TRBJ1-1; D is uncertain. The CDR3 extends over 14 amino acids. The germline gives CDR1 SGHTA, CDR2 FQGNSA. V lost 0 bases and J 6 bases, leaving 11 bases between the germline ends.

The V gene is TRBV7-3, the J gene TRBJ2-1; D is unresolved. Germline V gene lookup returns CDR1 SGHTA and CDR2 FQGTGA. V shed 4 bases and J shed 9 bases, with 16 bases lying between them. CDR3 length: 14 amino acids. CDR3: CASSSTPGPVEQFF. In DNA form, the CDR3 reads TGTGCCAGCAGCTCCACCCCCGGACCGGTTGAGCAGTTCTTC.

The chain combines TRBV7-9 with TRBJ2-3; D is unclear. This CDR3 contains 12 residues. Germline V gene data show CDR1 as SEHNR and CDR2 as FQNEAQ (reference sequence). Trimming cost V 1 base and J 6 bases, with 5 bases left between them. In DNA form, the CDR3 reads TGTGCCAGCAGCTTAGAGACCGATACGCAGTATTTT. It codes for CASSLETDTQYF. Based on the CDR3 plus reference TRBV7-9 and TRBJ2-3, the full variable domain is DTGVSQNPRHKITKRGQNVTFRCDPISEHNRLYWYRQTLGQGPEFLTYFQNEAQLEKSRLLSDRFSAERPKGSFSTLEIQRTEQGDSAMYLCASSLETDTQYFGPGTRLTVL.

The V and J genes are TRBV18 and TRBJ1-5; TRBD1 might be the D (5 bases). The CDR3 consists of 13 residues. The ends were cut back, 5 bases at V and 8 bases at J, with 13 bases in the middle. CDR1 and CDR2 (germline): KGHSH, LQKENI. The CDR3 DNA reads as TGTGCCAGCTCAACCGGGGGTGGAGAGCCCCAGCATTTT. Encoded protein: CASSTGGGEPQHF.

This clone was counted a single time. The CDR3: CATRGRVNTGELFF. CDR3 in DNA: TGTGCCACGAGGGGTCGGGTTAACACCGGGGAGCTGTTTTTT. The chain combines TRBV19 with TRBJ2-2, with D tentatively TRBD1 or TRBD2 (5 bases each). This CDR3 contains 14 residues. V lost 10 bases and J lost 2, with 14 bases in between. Germline CDR1 is LNHDA and CDR2 is SQIVND (reference sequence). Using reference TRBV19 and TRBJ2-2 for the parts outside the CDR3, the full variable domain is DGGITQSPKYLFRKEGQNVTLSCEQNLNHDAMYWYRQDPGQGLRLIYYSQIVNDFQKGDIAEGYSVSREKKESFPLTVTSAQKNPTAFYLCATRGRVNTGELFFGEGSRLTVL.

The chain carries TRBV6-2 or TRBV6-3 and TRBJ1-2; D is possibly TRBD1 (6 bases). CDR1 and CDR2 (germline): MNHEY, SVGEGT. With 0 bases removed from V and 8 bases from J, the gap between germline ends came to 13 bases. The CDR3 spans 14 residues. The chain's CDR3 is CASSYSPGAGGYTF. CDR3 in DNA: TGTGCCAGCAGTTACTCGCCAGGGGCCGGCGGCTACACCTTC.

This clone was counted between two and nine times. The chain joins TRBV5-1 to TRBJ2-7, with D tentatively TRBD2 (5 bases). The CDR3 is 12 residues long. Germline-derived CDR1 and CDR2 are SGHRS and YFSETQ. V was cut by 4 bases and J by 5 bases, with 10 bases left in between. Here the CDR3 DNA reads TGCGCCAGCAGCCCTAGCTTCGACGAGCAGTACTTC. This encodes CASSPSFDEQYF.

The V and J genes are TRBV5-5 and TRBJ2-7, with TRBD1 as a possible D gene (5 bases). The CDR3 is 14 amino acids. V was cut by 5 bases and J by 0 bases, with 12 bases left in between. Germline CDR1 SGHKS, CDR2 YYEKEE (reference sequence). CDR3 DNA sequence: TGTGCCAGCAGAAAACAGGCGAGCTCCTACGAGCAGTACTTC. Translating it yields CASRKQASSYEQYF. The full variable domain, in which reference TRBV5-5 and TRBJ2-7 provide the parts outside the CDR3, is DAGVTQSPTHLIKTRGQQVTLRCSPISGHKSVSWYQQVLGQGPQFIFQYYEKEERGRGNFPDRFSARQFPNYSSELNVNALLLGDSALYLCASRKQASSYEQYFGPGTRLTVT.

J is TRBJ1-1 and V is TRBV7-2; TRBD1 aligns across 7 bases. Germline CDR1 is SGHTA and CDR2 is FQGNSA. The CDR3 extends over 15 amino acids. The V gene end was trimmed by 5 bases and the J gene end by 3 bases; junction bases not matched to a gene: 9. CDR3 nucleotide sequence: TGTGCCAGCAGCATCCAGGGGGTCGGCTACACTGAAGCTTTCTTT. Translating it yields CASSIQGVGYTEAFF.